This passage covers 16 T cell receptor beta chains from one sample sequenced in a study of radiation and T cells in renal cell carcinoma. Method: immunoSEQ multiplex PCR; TCRdb's copy keeps in-frame clones and lacks some. Counted here are 100,000 to 150,000 clones, approximately 85% occurring once; the ten biggest clones make up 5% to 6.5%. The time point denotes: blood 2 weeks post-SBRT. Sample treatment: 15 Gy SBRT to primary tumor, nephrectomy 4 weeks later. This sample comprised blood, obtained from a patient whose treatment included radiotherapy and nephrectomy. These receptors were taken from a man aged 45-60 years with renal cell carcinoma.

The chain employs TRBV7-8 and TRBJ2-7, with D maybe TRBD1 (5 bases). V lost 1 base to trimming and J lost 3 bases, with 10 bases between them. The CDR3 covers 14 residues. In germline, CDR1 is SGHVS, CDR2 FQNEAQ. The CDR3 nucleotides read TGTGCCAGCAGCTTAGGGTGGGGCAGCTACGAGCAGTACTTC. Its translation: CASSLGWGSYEQYF.

This clone has just one count. The CDR3 bases are TGTGCCAGCAGTTTCTCTGGAGTAGAGACCCAGTACTTC. Protein sequence: CASSFSGVETQYF. The chain uses TRBV28 and TRBJ2-5, with D uncertain. Germline assignment: CDR1 MDHEN and CDR2 SYDVKM. V was pared by 3 bases and J by 4 bases, with 9 bases between. CDR3 size: 13 residues.

This clone was observed a few times. V is TRBV12-5 and J is TRBJ2-7; D not certain. V was cut by 3 bases and J by 4 bases, with 7 bases left in between. Germline loops: CDR1 LGHNT, CDR2 FRNRAP. This CDR3 is 12 amino acids long. CDR3 DNA: TGTGCTAGTGGTTTTCAGTTTTACGAGCAGTACTTC. Its translation is CASGFQFYEQYF.

Notes on this clone: Other DNA variants within this sample encode the same CDR3. The CDR3 DNA follows: TGTGCCAGCTCACCGGGTACAGGCGGCTACGAGCAGTACTTC. This encodes CASSPGTGGYEQYF. This sequence joins TRBV18 and TRBJ2-7, with D possibly TRBD1 on 5 matching bases. The CDR3 sequence is 14 residues long. V lost 3 bases, J lost 3 bases, and 12 bases lay in between. CDR1 and CDR2 (germline): KGHSH, LQKENI.

The rearrangement joins TRBV29-1 to TRBJ2-5, with D unclear. The CDR3 totals 12 residues. Looked up from germline, CDR1 is SQVTM and CDR2 is ANQGSEA. V dropped 4 bases and J dropped 5 bases, with 11 bases sitting between them. CDR3 region: CSVVRTSETQYF. The CDR3 DNA sequence: TGCAGCGTTGTAAGGACCTCGGAGACCCAGTACTTC.

The chain recombines TRBV19 with TRBJ2-5; 7 nucleotides align to TRBD1. The CDR3 has 19 amino acids. The germline V gene has CDR1 LNHDA and CDR2 SQIVND (reference sequence). V gave up 2 bases and J gave up 0 bases; unmatched junction bases: 15. This CDR3 is CASSITPYRGPLDQETQYF. The CDR3 nucleotides read TGTGCCAGTAGTATAACCCCATACAGGGGCCCCCTAGACCAAGAGACCCAGTACTTC.

The chain couples TRBV7-2 to TRBJ1-1; D call uncertain. Germline V gene sequence: CDR1 SGHTA, CDR2 FQGNSA. This CDR3 spans 15 amino acids. Trimming removed 4 bases from V and 0 bases from J, with 12 bases in between. CDR3 in amino acids: CASSSTSTVNTEAFF. The CDR3 nucleotides are TGTGCCAGCAGCTCTACCTCTACAGTGAACACTGAAGCTTTCTTT.

This rearrangement joins TRBV18 to TRBJ1-3; 7 nucleotides line up with TRBD1. Per germline, CDR1 KGHSH and CDR2 LQKENI. This CDR3 has 15 residues. The V gene end was trimmed by 1 base and the J gene end by 4 bases; junction bases not matched to a gene: 4. The CDR3, as DNA: TGTGCCAGCTCACCACTACAGGGGTCCGGAAACACCATATATTTT. Amino acids: CASSPLQGSGNTIYF.

The chain couples TRBV7-6 to TRBJ2-7; weak D call: TRBD2 (5 bases). The CDR3 is 14 amino acids. V was clipped by 6 bases and J by 0 bases, with 12 bases between them. Germline lookup yields CDR1 SGHVS and CDR2 FNYEAQ. The CDR3 is CASSEGGASYEQYF. CDR3 sequence (DNA): TGTGCCAGCAGTGAGGGCGGAGCCTCCTACGAGCAGTACTTC.

This chain uses TRBV7-8 with TRBJ1-2, with D possibly matching TRBD1 (6 bases). The CDR3 loop spans 14 amino acids. V dropped 6 bases and J dropped 4 bases, with 15 bases sitting between them. The germline CDR1 and CDR2 sequences are SGHVS and FQNEAQ. CDR3 nucleotide sequence: TGTGCCAGCAGTCTTGAGGGGGTAGTCTATGGCTACACCTTC. This sequence encodes CASSLEGVVYGYTF. Full variable domain (remainder filled in from reference TRBV7-8 and TRBJ1-2): GAGVSQSPRYKVAKRGQDVALRCDPISGHVSLFWYQQALGQGPEFLTYFQNEAQLDKSGLPSDRFFAERPEGSVSTLKIQRTQQEDSAVYLCASSLEGVVYGYTFGSGTRLTVV.

This clone was seen only once. The V gene is TRBV6-5, the J gene TRBJ2-1, with D perhaps being TRBD1 or TRBD2 (5 bases each). V was pared by 6 bases and J by 8 bases, with 11 bases between. CDR1 is MNHEY and CDR2 is SVGAGI in the germline V gene. CDR3 length: 12 amino acids. Written as DNA, the CDR3 is TGTGCCAGCAGGTTGAGGGGAGATGAGCAGTTCTTC. It translates to CASRLRGDEQFF.

The rearrangement uses TRBV29-1 and TRBJ1-2, with a weak D call TRBD1 (6 bases). The V end lost 6 bases, the J end lost 5 bases, and 10 bases lay between the germline ends. Germline V gene lookup returns CDR1 SQVTM and CDR2 ANQGSEA. The CDR3 has 11 amino acids. CDR3 DNA: TGCAGCGTAGGGACACCTTATGGCTACACCTTC. This translates into CSVGTPYGYTF.

The chain carries TRBV6-1 and TRBJ1-5, with a weak D call TRBD1 (6 bases). This CDR3 has 16 residues. Germline V gives CDR1 MNHNS, CDR2 SASEGT. V lost 2 bases and J 3 bases, leaving 14 bases between the germline ends. CDR3 residues: CASSEQSWDNNQPQHF. The CDR3, as DNA: TGTGCCAGCAGTGAACAGTCATGGGACAACAATCAGCCCCAGCATTTT.

The V and J genes are TRBV4-1 and TRBJ2-7, with D perhaps given as TRBD1 or TRBD2 (5 bases each). The CDR3 sequence is 15 residues long. V was clipped by 2 bases and J by 3 bases, with 14 bases between them. Germline CDR1 MGHRA, CDR2 YSYEKL. Here the CDR3 reads CASSQMGTGNYEQYF. In DNA, the CDR3 is TGCGCCAGCAGCCAAATGGGGACGGGGAACTACGAGCAGTACTTC.

The chain carries TRBV2 and TRBJ2-3; D is unclear. The germline CDR1 and CDR2 sequences are SNHLY and FYNNEI. The CDR3 is 12 amino acids. The V end was cut by 8 bases, the J end by 2 bases, with 8 bases between. CDR3 sequence reads: CASGRSTDTQYF. The CDR3 DNA follows: TGTGCCAGCGGTAGATCCACAGATACGCAGTATTTT.

The chain recombines TRBV2 with TRBJ1-6, with D possibly matching TRBD1 (6 bases). Trimming pared 6 bases from V and 2 bases from J, leaving 11 bases between. The CDR3 sequence is 15 residues long. Germline V gene lookup returns CDR1 SNHLY and CDR2 FYNNEI. This CDR3 is CASSPRTAYNSPLHF. Written as DNA, the CDR3 is TGTGCCAGCAGCCCCCGGACAGCCTATAATTCACCCCTCCACTTT. The variable domain in full, completed from reference TRBV2 and TRBJ1-6, reads EPEVTQTPSHQVTQMGQEVILRCVPISNHLYFYWYRQILGQKVEFLVSFYNNEISEKSEIFDDQFSVERPDGSNFTLKIRSTKLEDSAMYFCASSPRTAYNSPLHFGNGTRLTVT.